The 2 T cell receptor beta chains below come from one sample, sequenced in a study of T cells in Graves' hyperthyroidism and ophthalmopathy. Amplification yielded TCR beta CDR3 regions, with RNA transcripts as the source. In the first-round RT-PCR of the TCR CDR3, the HTBI primer set was used. Each CDR3 protein gets one entry after TCRdb re-called the multiplex PCR reads with MiXCR. The table records about half a million distinct CDR3 sequences, roughly 20% of them present only once. Sequenced sample: blood. The source is a young man with Graves' hyperthyroidism.

This chain connects TRBV12-3 or TRBV12-4 to TRBJ1-5; D is uncertain. The CDR3 runs 14 residues. V was trimmed by 1 base and J by 6 bases, leaving 10 bases between them. CDR3 residues: CASSLEGDGQPQHF. CDR3 sequence (DNA): TGTGCCAGCAGTTTAGAGGGCGACGGTCAGCCCCAGCATTTT.

This clonotype has a handful of counts. V gene TRBV5-1 combines with J gene TRBJ2-7, with 9 bases matching TRBD1. The CDR3 spans 15 residues. The V gene end was trimmed by 0 bases and the J gene end by 4 bases; junction bases not matched to a gene: 5. Germline V gene lookup returns CDR1 SGHRS and CDR2 YFSETQ. The CDR3 DNA is TGCGCCAGCAGCTTGGCGGGACAGGGATATTACGAGCAGTACTTC. Translating gives CASSLAGQGYYEQYF.